This T cell receptor beta chain emerged from a study of CXCR3-negative and CXCR3-positive naive CD8 T cells. Across the study: Overall TRB read output was some 140 million, and each library contained about 1.5 +/- 0.3 million reads.

General study points: Naive CXCR3-positive cells had TRB CDR3s more hydrophobic than those of CXCR3-negative naive cells.

With UMI labels, 5' RACE was used to prepare the TRB cDNA libraries. TCRdb derives one entry per CDR3 protein from the 5' RACE reads, leaving out DNA. The sample has about 57,000 distinct CDR3 sequences, and its top ten clones hold roughly 0.5%. The CDR3 has 14 residues. The germline CDR1 and CDR2 sequences are SGHRS and YFSETQ. A remark on this clonotype: Its antigen is not known.

The chain combines TRBV5-1 with TRBJ2-1; the D call of TRBD1 rests on TCRdb alone, since no DNA is present to check it. This receptor was identified in a human donor in good health. Some clones in this sample may be carry-over from other donors' samples. The sample comprised naive CXCR3+ CD8+ T cells from blood. Subset in this sample: CD45RO-CCR7+CD27+CD95- naive CD8+ T cells expressing CXCR3 (TNR3+). CDR3 sequence: CASSFGGGYNEQFF.